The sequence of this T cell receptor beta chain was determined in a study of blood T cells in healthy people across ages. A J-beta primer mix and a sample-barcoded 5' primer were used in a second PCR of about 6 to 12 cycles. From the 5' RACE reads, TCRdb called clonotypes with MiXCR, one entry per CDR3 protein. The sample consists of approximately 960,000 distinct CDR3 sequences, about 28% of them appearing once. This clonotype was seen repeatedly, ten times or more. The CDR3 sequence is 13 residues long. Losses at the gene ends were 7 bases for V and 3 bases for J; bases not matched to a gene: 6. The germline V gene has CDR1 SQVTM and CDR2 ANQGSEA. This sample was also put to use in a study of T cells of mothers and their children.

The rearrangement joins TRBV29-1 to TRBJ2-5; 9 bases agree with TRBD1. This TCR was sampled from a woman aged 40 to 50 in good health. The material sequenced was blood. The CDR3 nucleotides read TGCAGCGGGGAACAGGGGGCAAAAGAGACCCAGTACTTC. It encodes CSGEQGAKETQYF.